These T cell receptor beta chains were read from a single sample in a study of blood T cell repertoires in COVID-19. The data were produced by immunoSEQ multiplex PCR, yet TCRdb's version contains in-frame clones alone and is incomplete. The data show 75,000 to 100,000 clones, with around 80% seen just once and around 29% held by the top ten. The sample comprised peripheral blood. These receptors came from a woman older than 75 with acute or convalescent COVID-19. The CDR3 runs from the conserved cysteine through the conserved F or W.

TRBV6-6,CASSPGAGDIYEQYF
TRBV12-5,CASGLGRAEETQYF
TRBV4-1,CASSQVGGANTEAFF
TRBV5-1,CASSLGGTPATVGTGNTEAFF
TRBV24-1,CATSDPGTGGGETQYF
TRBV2,CASRGDSEGAFF
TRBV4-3,CASSQELTSPINTGELFF
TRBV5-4,CASSPGAGLADTDTQYF
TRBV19,CASSIQVLSGNTIYF
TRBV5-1,CASSLEASGTEQFF
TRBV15,CATSSDDREETQYF
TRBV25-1,CASSEFAGIGELFF
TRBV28,CASSFRDLAGLTDTQYF
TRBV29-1,CSVSGRSSYEQYF
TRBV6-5,CASSRDRGSYEQYF
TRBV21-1,CASSKGRQGSPYEQYF
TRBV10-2,CASRDGVAGTQYF
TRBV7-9,CASSLGWQGNQPQHF
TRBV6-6,CASSPTGFQPQHF
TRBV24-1,CATSSRPGTGDADTQYF
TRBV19,CASSGPGSGEQYF
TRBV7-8,CASSLAGRGRYF
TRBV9,CASSVWPGTGANVLTF
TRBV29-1,CSVGTTGGNTEAFF
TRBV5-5,CASSLGATGATGNTIYF
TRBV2,CASKQVSYEQYF
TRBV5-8,CASSLGRATGNTIYF
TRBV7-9,CASSLDSQETQYF
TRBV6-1,CASSEWVAGAWEQYF
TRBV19,CASAGTGRNNEQFF
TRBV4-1,CASRSYAGGSTDTQYF
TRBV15,CATSLSGTGEYGGELFF
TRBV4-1,CASSRIQENTEAFF
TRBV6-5,CASSGTGPWNEQFF
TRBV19,CASSMGGRAYNEQFF
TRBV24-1,CATSSGRRGTDTQYF
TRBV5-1,CASRTVGASYEQYF
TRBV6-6,CASSSGGTGELFF
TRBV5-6,CASSAKGTGSEKLFF
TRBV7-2,CASSLARGQGTDYGYTF
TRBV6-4,CASSQGQFSNQPQHF
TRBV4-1,CASSQEGADQPQHF
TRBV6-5,CASTGQLGQPQHF
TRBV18,CASSPSSQSSTDTQYF
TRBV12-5,CASGLGEGVGANVLTF
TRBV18,CASSPRTGARDEQFF